The clone carrying this T cell receptor (beta chain) was found once. Its antigen is undetermined. Since no conserved phenylalanine or tryptophan closes the CDR3, a read error is the likely cause. Because the CDR3's place on the DNA is in doubt, the DNA is left out and the CDR3 is given as listed by TCRdb. The sample comes from a study of Ad26.COV2.S vaccination and SARS-CoV-2 variants. About the research overall: The COV1001 Ad26.COV2.S trial arm included the donor.

Using immunoSEQ multiplex PCR, the repertoire was profiled, and TCRdb retains in-frame clones only, with some absent. Here the sample spans around 340,000 clones, roughly 90% being singletons. Treatment given: 19 received Ad26.COV2.S at low or high dose, single or two shots; about 5 received placebo; per-sample allocation not given. Each sample was drawn 63 days after the first injection (of vaccine or placebo). SARS-CoV-2 spike from the Wuhan strain was encoded by the vaccine, an Ad26 vector. The CDR3 contains 13 residues when both ends are counted. Germline CDR1 is MNHEY and CDR2 is SVGEGT. The study, taken as a whole, reports: Reports say spike-specific CD8+ and CD4+ T cell responses covered substantial breadth after vaccination.

The source is a person aged 18-65 years who received the Ad26.COV2.S COVID-19 vaccine or a placebo. The chain couples TRBV6-2 or TRBV6-3 to TRBJ2-3; the DNA was not compared with TRBD2, the D call given in the table. The sample in question was peripheral blood, obtained in a trial of Ad26.COV2.S vaccine versus placebo. CDR3 in amino acids: CASSPSGTSGNWL.